The present T cell receptor (beta chain) was sequenced within a study of blood T cell repertoires in COVID-19. Study information: Researchers got acute and convalescent COVID-19 samples from the United States, Italy and Spain.

J gave up 6 bases and V 1 base, and 9 bases lay outside the gene matches. The germline V gene has CDR1 LNHDA and CDR2 SQIVND (reference sequence). The CDR3 is 16 residues long. Recruitment covered 20 to 25 US areas and drew participants whose ages spanned roughly 18 to 100 years. Each recovered donor of Cohort 3 presented with two negative PCRs, clearance, or symptom resolution. Profiling relied on immunoSEQ multiplex PCR, and the TCRdb table lists in-frame clones only, not all of them. The sample records about 330,000 clones, around 87% being singletons. The clonotype comes from a woman aged 25-40 years who had recovered from COVID-19. This chain connects TRBV19 to TRBJ2-3; 8 nucleotides line up with TRBD2. The sequenced material came from PBMCs or T cells enriched from blood (not recorded which). CDR3 amino acids: CASSIGRGAFSDTQYF. CDR3 bases: TGTGCCAGTAGTATAGGGCGGGGGGCCTTTTCCGATACGCAGTATTTT.